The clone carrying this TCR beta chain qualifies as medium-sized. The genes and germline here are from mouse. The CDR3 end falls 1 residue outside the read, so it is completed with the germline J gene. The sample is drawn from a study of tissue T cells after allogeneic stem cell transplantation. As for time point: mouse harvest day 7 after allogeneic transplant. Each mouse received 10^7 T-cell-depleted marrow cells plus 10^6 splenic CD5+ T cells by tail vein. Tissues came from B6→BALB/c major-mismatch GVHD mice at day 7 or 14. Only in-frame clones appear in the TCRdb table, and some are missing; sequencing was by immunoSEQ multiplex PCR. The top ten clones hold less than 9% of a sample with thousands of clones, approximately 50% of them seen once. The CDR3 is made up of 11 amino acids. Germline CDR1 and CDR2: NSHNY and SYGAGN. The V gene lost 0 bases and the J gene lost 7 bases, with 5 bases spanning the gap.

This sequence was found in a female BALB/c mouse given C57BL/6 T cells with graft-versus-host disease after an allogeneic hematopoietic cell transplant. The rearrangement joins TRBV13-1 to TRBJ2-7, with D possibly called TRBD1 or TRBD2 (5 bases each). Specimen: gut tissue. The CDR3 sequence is CASSDGGEQYF. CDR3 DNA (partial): TGTGCCAGCAGTGATGGGGGGGAACAGTAC.